The clone carrying this T cell receptor beta chain has a single count. Its antigen is still unknown. Deletions cut 4 bases from V and 6 bases from J, with 15 bases between. This CDR3 spans 14 amino acids. The germline V gene has CDR1 SGHTA and CDR2 FQGTGA. PCR amplification relied on 60 Vbeta primers (plus 13 Jbeta primers). Measured with immunoSEQ multiplex PCR; TCRdb has only the in-frame clones, and not every one. Seen here are 110,000 to 150,000 clones, approximately 81% observed once, and the top ten hold over 2%. The source of the sample is a study of cytomegalovirus exposure and HLA in healthy donors. Study at large: Clustering assigned about four fifths of the roughly 380 genotyped donors to the Caucasian-associated ancestry cluster. Study observations and caveats: Later analysis reportedly placed an Asian-associated ancestry cluster below the roughly 690-donor mean in N-insertions. CMV serostatus was the only immune exposure information that was available. Most TCR sequences proved rare, with some public TCRs found in many donors.

The sample was PBMCs. The rearrangement links TRBV7-3 to TRBJ1-2; TRBD1 might be the D (6 bases). This sequence was found in a boy younger than 10 in good health and CMV-seronegative. CDR3 nucleotide sequence: TGTGCCAGCAGCTCCCTGCGGGGGGGCGATGGCTACACCTTC. Amino acids: CASSSLRGGDGYTF.